These T cell receptor beta chains were read from a single sample in a study of T cells expressing NK-cell markers. After re-calling the 5' RACE reads, TCRdb lists one entry per CDR3 protein, DNA absent. This sample's table reports some 150,000 distinct CDR3 sequences. What was sequenced was blood T cells: a sorted CD56 or NKG2C T cell subset, CD4+ or CD8+ T cells, or bulk PBMC T cells (not recorded which). The receptors were gathered from a man aged 18-30 years in good health. CDR3s include the opening cysteine and the closing phenylalanine or tryptophan.

j_call | v_call | cdr3_aa
TRBJ1-2 | TRBV29-1 | CSVGAGMYDSLQNYGYTF
TRBJ2-7 | TRBV29-1 | CSVEPGDREGYEQYF
TRBJ2-7 | TRBV6-2/TRBV6-3 | CASSSASTHEQYF
TRBJ2-2 | TRBV5-4 | CASSWDRAIAGELFF
TRBJ2-1 | TRBV12-3/TRBV12-4 | CASSERRAGESNEQFF
TRBJ2-1 | TRBV3-1 | CASSQITYEQFF
TRBJ1-6 | TRBV6-5 | CASSSGNSPLHF
TRBJ1-5 | TRBV13 | CASSLSPTEHQPQHF
TRBJ2-1 | TRBV6-1 | CASSEARTLNEQFF
TRBJ1-2 | TRBV19 | CASIFRDSEHYGYTF
TRBJ2-2 | TRBV7-9 | CASILPPGQAKTNTGELFF
TRBJ2-5 | TRBV7-9 | CASSSDQNQETQYF
TRBJ1-1 | TRBV3-1 | CASSQDQGAITEAFF
TRBJ1-3 | TRBV19 | CASSPDGSSGNTIYF
TRBJ2-7 | TRBV12-3/TRBV12-4 | CASSPGTASYEQYF
TRBJ1-1 | TRBV7-9 | CASSLGLGTEDTEAFF
TRBJ1-4 | TRBV11-3 | CASSSRTGSYEKLFF
TRBJ2-7 | TRBV12-3/TRBV12-4 | CASSIRSGGSYEQYF